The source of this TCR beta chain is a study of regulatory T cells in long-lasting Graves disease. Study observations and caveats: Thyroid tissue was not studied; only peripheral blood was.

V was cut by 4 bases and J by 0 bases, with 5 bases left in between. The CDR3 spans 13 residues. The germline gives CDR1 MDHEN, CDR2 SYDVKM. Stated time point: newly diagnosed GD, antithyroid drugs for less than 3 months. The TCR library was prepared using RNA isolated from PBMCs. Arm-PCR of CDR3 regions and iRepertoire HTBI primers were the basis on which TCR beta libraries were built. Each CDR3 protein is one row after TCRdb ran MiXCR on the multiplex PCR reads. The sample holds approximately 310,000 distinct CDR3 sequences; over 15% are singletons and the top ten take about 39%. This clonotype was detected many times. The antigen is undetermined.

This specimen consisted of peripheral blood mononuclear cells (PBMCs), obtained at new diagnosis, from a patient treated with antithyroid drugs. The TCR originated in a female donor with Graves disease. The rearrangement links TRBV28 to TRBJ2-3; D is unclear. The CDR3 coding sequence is TGTGCCAGCAGTTCGGACAGCACAGATACGCAGTATTTT. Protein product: CASSSDSTDTQYF.